The clone carrying this T cell receptor beta chain was detected many times. Its antigen is currently unknown. The data derive from a study of T cell repertoires in cytomegalovirus infection. At the level of the study: Peptides in the study included HLA-C-restricted and HLA-B-restricted CMV epitopes. Matching HLA type and CMV infection were both indicated by public TCR beta signatures. Study-level results: Clonotype analysis showed dominance of the ex vivo response by HLA-C-restricted CMV-specific TCR beta clonotypes.

The CDR3 has 14 amino acids. V was clipped by 3 bases and J by 6 bases, with 12 bases between them. TCRdb passed the reads through MiXCR, listing each CDR3 protein once. Here the sample spans 70,000 to 95,000 distinct CDR3 sequences, approximately 32% being singletons. Sequencing used CD8+ T cells from cultured PBMCs, obtained from culture after CMV antigen stimulation. The receptor's source is a human donor in good health (CMV status not recorded). Some clones in this sample may be carry-over from other donors' samples. The chain joins TRBV12-3 or TRBV12-4 to TRBJ1-5, with D possibly TRBD1 on 6 matching bases. CDR3: CASSLGRGGQPQHF. The CDR3 nucleotides are TGTGCCAGCAGTTTGGGCAGGGGCGGTCAGCCCCAGCATTTT.